A selection of T cell receptor beta chains follows, all from one sample in a study of OX40 agonist ivuxolimab in advanced cancers. Here immunoSEQ multiplex PCR was the method, and the copy in TCRdb shows in-frame clones only, minus some. The sample consists of about 94,000 clones, around 90% of them appearing once. The sequences come from CD4+ or CD8+ T cells sorted from blood, collected in a trial of the OX40 agonist ivuxolimab. The source is an adult with an advanced solid tumor such as melanoma, head and neck, liver or kidney cancer. The CDR3 runs from the conserved cysteine through the conserved F or W. Fields, in order: D gene, V gene, clone size, J gene, CDR3 protein, CDR3 DNA. A D gene is named only where the DNA matches it firmly. The size entry is marked missing in some rows and otherwise reads once, few, many or a size class.

d_gene: -; v_gene: TRBV5-8; abundance: once; j_gene: TRBJ2-1; CDR3aa: CASSRGVLARSYNEQFF; CDR3nt: TGTGCCAGCAGCCGAGGCGTGCTAGCGAGGTCCTACAATGAGCAGTTCTTC
d_gene: -; v_gene: TRBV7-9; abundance: -; j_gene: TRBJ2-3; CDR3aa: CASSRAARTSTDTQYF; CDR3nt: TGTGCCAGCAGCCGGGCGGCACGGACTAGCACAGATACGCAGTATTTT
d_gene: -; v_gene: TRBV6-5; abundance: -; j_gene: TRBJ1-3; CDR3aa: CASTYRGAQGNTIYF; CDR3nt: TGTGCCAGCACCTACCGGGGGGCGCAAGGAAACACCATATATTTT
d_gene: TRBD1; v_gene: TRBV6-1; abundance: -; j_gene: TRBJ1-2; CDR3aa: CASSPHQTGGYTF; CDR3nt: TGTGCCAGCAGTCCCCACCAGACAGGGGGCTACACCTTC
d_gene: -; v_gene: TRBV2; abundance: -; j_gene: TRBJ1-2; CDR3aa: CASSEVVNYGYTF; CDR3nt: TGTGCCAGCAGTGAAGTGGTAAACTATGGCTACACCTTC
d_gene: TRBD2; v_gene: TRBV6-4; abundance: -; j_gene: TRBJ2-1; CDR3aa: CASSRTSGGPYNEQFF; CDR3nt: TGTGCCAGCAGTCGGACTAGCGGGGGGCCATACAATGAGCAGTTCTTC
d_gene: -; v_gene: TRBV7-2; abundance: -; j_gene: TRBJ1-4; CDR3aa: CASSPWAEGVAANEKLFF; CDR3nt: TGTGCCAGCAGCCCATGGGCGGAGGGGGTCGCGGCTAATGAAAAACTGTTTTTT
d_gene: -; v_gene: TRBV30; abundance: -; j_gene: TRBJ2-1; CDR3aa: CASAAGAYSYNEQFF; CDR3nt: TGTGCCTCCGCGGCGGGGGCCTACTCCTACAATGAGCAGTTCTTC
d_gene: TRBD1; v_gene: TRBV14; abundance: -; j_gene: TRBJ1-1; CDR3aa: CASSQEGAWTEAFF; CDR3nt: TGTGCCAGCAGCCAGGAGGGGGCATGGACTGAAGCTTTCTTT
d_gene: -; v_gene: TRBV5-1; abundance: -; j_gene: TRBJ2-7; CDR3aa: CASSLWAGASYEQYF; CDR3nt: TGCGCCAGCAGCTTGTGGGCGGGGGCAAGCTACGAGCAGTACTTC
d_gene: -; v_gene: TRBV19; abundance: -; j_gene: TRBJ2-7; CDR3aa: CASSIAGREIYEQYF; CDR3nt: TGTGCCAGTAGTATAGCAGGGCGAGAAATCTACGAGCAGTACTTC
d_gene: TRBD1; v_gene: TRBV4-1; abundance: -; j_gene: TRBJ1-6; CDR3aa: CASSPRQGNSPLHF; CDR3nt: TGCGCCAGCAGCCCTCGACAGGGGAATTCACCCCTCCACTTT
d_gene: TRBD1; v_gene: TRBV5-1; abundance: -; j_gene: TRBJ1-2; CDR3aa: CASSPQGQIIRYGYTF; CDR3nt: TGCGCCAGCAGCCCCCAGGGACAGATCATCCGCTATGGCTACACCTTC
d_gene: TRBD1; v_gene: TRBV2; abundance: -; j_gene: TRBJ1-4; CDR3aa: CASNYGQGVGEGKLFF; CDR3nt: TGTGCCAGCAATTACGGACAGGGCGTTGGTGAGGGAAAACTGTTTTTT
d_gene: TRBD1; v_gene: TRBV10-1; abundance: once; j_gene: TRBJ1-2; CDR3aa: CASSETRGLYGYTF; CDR3nt: TGCGCCAGCAGTGAGACCAGGGGGCTCTATGGCTACACCTTC
d_gene: TRBD2; v_gene: TRBV29-1; abundance: -; j_gene: TRBJ2-7; CDR3aa: CSVQKRGYEQYF; CDR3nt: TGCAGCGTCCAGAAGCGGGGCTACGAGCAGTACTTC
d_gene: -; v_gene: TRBV7-2; abundance: -; j_gene: TRBJ2-1; CDR3aa: CASSSRPPLGNEQFF; CDR3nt: TGTGCCAGCAGCTCAAGGCCCCCCTTAGGCAATGAGCAGTTCTTC
d_gene: -; v_gene: TRBV10-2; abundance: -; j_gene: TRBJ1-2; CDR3aa: CASSELTAYGYTF; CDR3nt: TGCGCCAGCAGTGAACTAACGGCGTATGGCTACACCTTC
d_gene: TRBD2; v_gene: TRBV7-8; abundance: -; j_gene: TRBJ2-5; CDR3aa: CASSLAGLAGGKETQYF; CDR3nt: TGTGCCAGCAGCCTAGCTGGGTTAGCGGGGGGAAAAGAGACCCAGTACTTC
d_gene: TRBD1; v_gene: TRBV9; abundance: -; j_gene: TRBJ2-7; CDR3aa: CASSVGGQGDEEQYF; CDR3nt: TGTGCCAGCAGCGTAGGTGGACAGGGGGATGAAGAGCAGTACTTC
d_gene: -; v_gene: TRBV9; abundance: once; j_gene: TRBJ1-3; CDR3aa: CASSVDLGPLYF; CDR3nt: TGTGCCAGCAGCGTAGATCTCGGACCCTTATATTTT
d_gene: -; v_gene: TRBV29-1; abundance: -; j_gene: TRBJ1-4; CDR3aa: CSVVTGTNEKLFF; CDR3nt: TGCAGCGTTGTGACAGGCACTAATGAAAAACTGTTTTTT